This TCR beta chain was sequenced in a study of cytomegalovirus exposure and HLA in healthy donors. Healthy bone marrow donors made up the cohort. Notes on this clone: Its antigen is not identified.

Trimming pared 3 bases from V and 4 bases from J, leaving 9 bases between. CDR3 length equals 14 residues. The germline V gene has CDR1 MGHDK and CDR2 SYGVNS. With 60 Vbeta and 13 Jbeta primers, the PCR was carried out. Data came from immunoSEQ multiplex PCR; TCRdb stores just in-frame clones and leaves some out. The data show about 98,000 clones, roughly 77% seen once. Whole-study findings and limits: A list of around 150 TCR beta chains associated with cytomegalovirus was given. Reportedly, HLA-A and HLA-B alleles of most subjects were accurately predicted from TCR beta. TCR beta V- and J-gene trimming was later associated with a missense DCLRE1C variant.

The chain carries TRBV25-1 and TRBJ2-2; D is uncertain. Specimen: PBMCs. This receptor was taken from a man between 35 and 55 years old in good health and CMV-seronegative. CDR3: CASSDLALTGELFF. The CDR3, as DNA: TGTGCCAGCAGTGATCTGGCTCTCACCGGGGAGCTGTTTTTT. The whole variable domain, filled in from reference TRBV25-1 and TRBJ2-2, reads EADIYQTPRYLVIGTGKKITLECSQTMGHDKMYWYQQDPGMELHLIHYSYGVNSTEKGDLSSESTVSRIRTEHFPLTLESARPSHTSQYLCASSDLALTGELFFGEGSRLTVL.